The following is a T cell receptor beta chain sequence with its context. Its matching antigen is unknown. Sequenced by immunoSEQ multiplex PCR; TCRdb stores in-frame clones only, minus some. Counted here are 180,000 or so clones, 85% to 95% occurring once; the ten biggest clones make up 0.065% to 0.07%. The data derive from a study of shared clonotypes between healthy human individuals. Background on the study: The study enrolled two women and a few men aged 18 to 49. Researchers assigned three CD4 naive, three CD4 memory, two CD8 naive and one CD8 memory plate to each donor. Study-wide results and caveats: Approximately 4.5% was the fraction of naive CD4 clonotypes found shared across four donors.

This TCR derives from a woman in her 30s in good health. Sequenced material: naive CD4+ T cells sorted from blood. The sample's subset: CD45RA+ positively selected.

The CDR3 DNA is TGTGCCAGCAGCCCCGGGCCATTCGCCTACGAGCAGTACTTC. Translated, it gives CASSPGPFAYEQYF. The V and J genes are TRBV7-7 and TRBJ2-5; no definite D call. The J call may be incorrect, as the DNA end agrees better with TRBJ2-7. Germline V lookup: CDR1 SSHAT, CDR2 FNYEAQ (reference sequence). CDR3 length equals 14 residues.